This TCR beta chain is from a study of PD-1 blockade in classical Hodgkin lymphoma. Study-wide points: Unlike CD8+ TCR diversity, which did not rise significantly by C4D1, CD4+ TCR diversity did. TCR diversity at baseline was reported to be reduced in newly diagnosed patients relative to healthy donors. Similar baseline diversity was found in complete responders and newly diagnosed patients.

Repertoires were generated with immunoSEQ multiplex PCR, while TCRdb's copy carries only in-frame clones and drops some. The sample shows roughly 28,000 clones, approximately 70% of them seen only once. Concerning this clone itself: Its antigen remains unknown.

The patients all showed relapse after autologous stem cell transplantation, while their brentuximab vedotin exposure varied. Germline trimming cut 5 bases from V and 5 bases from J; bases unmatched to any gene: 5. CDR3 length equals 14 residues. Germline CDR1 and CDR2: SGHTA and FQGNSA. J is TRBJ2-5 and V is TRBV7-2; 10 bases map to TRBD1. This TCR came from a human donor with classical Hodgkin lymphoma. The specimen was peripheral blood mononuclear cells (PBMCs), collected before the second cycle of nivolumab. The CDR3 loop reads CASSRQGAEETQYF. Written as DNA, the CDR3 is TGTGCCAGCAGCAGACAGGGGGCGGAGGAGACCCAGTACTTC.